This record looks at one TCR beta chain sequence and its context. This entry comes from a study of control samples from healthy donors and cancer patients. The method was immunoSEQ multiplex PCR; TCRdb's version includes in-frame clones alone and lacks a portion of them. The repertoire consists of over 150,000 clones, with roughly 94% occurring once and the leading ten covering 12% to 15%. Looked up from germline, CDR1 is ENHRY and CDR2 is SYGVKD. The CDR3 loop spans 15 amino acids. V shed 3 bases, J shed 6 bases, and the junction held 6 bases outside the gene matches. The sequence came from a man aged 55-75 years with colorectal cancer. The sequenced sample was PBMCs. The gene calls are TRBV10-3 and TRBJ1-1; 11 positions agree with TRBD1. The CDR3 here is CAISEAGQGAAEAFF. The CDR3 DNA is TGTGCCATCAGTGAAGCCGGACAGGGGGCCGCTGAAGCTTTCTTT.